These 21 T cell receptor beta chains originate from one sample sequenced in a study of regulatory T cells in long-lasting Graves disease. Sequencing libraries for TCR beta were prepared with iRepertoire HTBI primers and Arm-PCR of CDR3 regions. A single record per CDR3 protein comes from TCRdb applying MiXCR to the multiplex PCR reads. There are under 700,000 distinct CDR3 sequences in the sample; 15% to 20% occur only once, and about 25% lies in the top ten. As to time point: newly diagnosed GD, antithyroid drugs for less than 3 months. PBMC RNA served as the TCR library source. These records were also assigned to another study, of T cells in Graves' hyperthyroidism and ophthalmopathy.

Specimen: peripheral blood mononuclear cells (PBMCs), collected at new diagnosis, from a patient treated with antithyroid drugs. These receptors were obtained from a woman aged 35 to 59 with Graves disease.

V usage is TRBV6-2 or TRBV6-3 and J usage is TRBJ2-7; D may match TRBD1 or TRBD2 (5 bases each). Looked up from germline, CDR1 is MNHEY and CDR2 is SVGEGT. V lost 5 bases and J 2 bases, leaving 19 bases between the germline ends. The CDR3 is 16 residues long. Written as DNA, the CDR3 is TGTGCCAGCAGTGAAGGCTGGGACCCCGGGACCTACGAGCAGTACTTC. Its translation is CASSEGWDPGTYEQYF.

In its sample, this clonotype was seen a few times. This chain joins TRBV5-1 and TRBJ1-6; 8 bases are a match to TRBD1. Germline lookup yields CDR1 SGHRS and CDR2 YFSETQ. This CDR3 has 14 amino acids. Unmatched junction bases numbered 5, after V lost 4 bases and J lost 8 bases. CDR3 bases: TGCGCCAGCAGCGCCGGGACAGGAGATTCACCCCTCCACTTT. Its translation is CASSAGTGDSPLHF. Full variable domain (missing parts from reference TRBV5-1 and TRBJ1-6): KAGVTQTPRYLIKTRGQQVTLSCSPISGHRSVSWYQQTPGQGLQFLFEYFSETQRNKGNFPGRFSGRQFSNSRSEMNVSTLELGDSALYLCASSAGTGDSPLHFGNGTRLTVT.

This clonotype was picked up many times. The rearrangement uses TRBV4-2 and TRBJ1-2; no firm D call. Germline-derived CDR1 and CDR2 are LGHNA and YNFKEQ. The ends were cut back, 3 bases at V and 7 bases at J, with 9 bases in the middle. The CDR3 is 12 residues long. CDR3 loop: CASSQDGFGYTF. Here the CDR3 DNA reads TGTGCCAGCAGCCAGGATGGGTTTGGCTACACCTTC.

This clonotype was seen many times. This chain uses TRBV3-1 with TRBJ1-2; D call uncertain. Trimming left V 3 bases short and J 2 bases short, with 16 bases between. The CDR3 is 16 amino acids. Germline lookup yields CDR1 LGHDT and CDR2 YNNKEL (reference sequence). The DNA for the CDR3 is TGTGCCAGCAGCCAGGGCGGCCATTATCTAAACTATGGCTACACCTTC. It yields the protein CASSQGGHYLNYGYTF. Combining the CDR3 with reference TRBV3-1 and TRBJ1-2 gives the whole variable domain DTAVSQTPKYLVTQMGNDKSIKCEQNLGHDTMYWYKQDSKKFLKIMFSYNNKELIINETVPNRFSPKSPDKAHLNLHINSLELGDSAVYFCASSQGGHYLNYGYTFGSGTRLTVV.

There are many counts of this clonotype. One end of the junction varies from germline; a read error may be responsible. This chain connects TRBV12-3 or TRBV12-4 to TRBJ1-2, with D perhaps matching TRBD1 (5 bases). The CDR3 extends over 14 amino acids. CDR3 sequence (DNA): TGTGCCAGCAGCTTAGACGGGGCCAACTATGGCTACACCTTC. It translates to CASSLDGANYGYTF.

Remarks on this clonotype: This may stem from a read error, because a much larger clone lies one nucleotide away. The gene calls are TRBV27 and TRBJ2-1; D is possibly TRBD1 or TRBD2 (5 bases each). The CDR3 has 14 residues. Germline CDR1 MNHEY, CDR2 SMNVEV (reference sequence). The CDR3 is CANSAIKQGTAQFF. CDR3 DNA: TGTGCCAACAGTGCGATAAAACAAGGGACCGCGCAGTTCTTC.

The V call is TRBV12-3 or TRBV12-4, the J call TRBJ1-2, with 10 bases matching TRBD1. Trimming took 5 bases from V and 6 from J; bases not matched to a gene: 9. CDR3 length: 15 residues. For the CDR3, the DNA is TGTGCCAGCAGTCCGACTCCGGGACAGGGGAATGGCTACACCTTC. Residues: CASSPTPGQGNGYTF.

The chain uses TRBV27 and TRBJ1-4; TRBD1 might be the D (6 bases). V was cut by 6 bases and J by 5 bases, with 13 bases left in between. CDR3 size: 14 residues. Germline loops: CDR1 MNHEY, CDR2 SMNVEV (reference sequence). CDR3 nucleotide sequence: TGTGCCAGCAGCCTCCGGGACACCAATGAAAAACTGTTTTTT. This gives the protein CASSLRDTNEKLFF.

This clonotype was picked up many times. V and J are TRBV7-9 and TRBJ2-4, with 7 bases aligning to TRBD1. The CDR3 has 13 amino acids. V lost 2 bases to trimming and J lost 7 bases; unmatched junction nucleotides: 2. Germline values: CDR1 SEHNR, CDR2 FQNEAQ (reference sequence). DNA for the CDR3: TGTGCCAGCAGCTTATCGGACAGGAACATTCAGTACTTC. The encoded protein is CASSLSDRNIQYF.

In its sample, this clonotype was seen many times. The chain recombines TRBV3-1 with TRBJ2-1; no reliable D call. CDR1 and CDR2 from the germline V gene are LGHDT and YNNKEL (reference sequence). With 3 bases removed from V and 9 bases from J, the gap between germline ends came to 6 bases. The CDR3 is made up of 11 amino acids. The CDR3 nucleotides are TGTGCCAGCAGCCATAGCCGTGAGCAGTTCTTC. Translating gives CASSHSREQFF.

This clonotype came up many times. The J gene is TRBJ1-1, the V gene TRBV12-3 or TRBV12-4; D is unresolved. The CDR3 sequence is 12 residues long. V shed 6 bases and J shed 0 bases, with 5 bases lying between them. For the CDR3, the DNA is TGTGCCAGCAGGAGCTTGAACACTGAAGCTTTCTTT. Protein product: CASRSLNTEAFF.

About this clonotype itself: A much bigger clone sits one base away, suggesting this may be a read error. The V and J genes are TRBV11-1 and TRBJ2-1; tentatively, D is TRBD2 (6 bases). The CDR3 is 18 residues long. Germline CDR1 is SGHAT and CDR2 is FQDESV (reference sequence). V dropped 5 bases and J dropped 6 bases, with 26 bases sitting between them. The CDR3 DNA sequence: TGTGCCAGCAGCCATCCTTGGGGACTCCCCATTGCCTTCAATGAGCAGTTCTTC. The encoded protein is CASSHPWGLPIAFNEQFF.

This rearrangement joins TRBV20-1 to TRBJ1-1; D ambiguous. The CDR3 runs 14 residues. Germline-derived CDR1 and CDR2 are DFQATT and SNEGSKA (reference sequence). V was trimmed by 2 bases and J by 1 base, leaving 11 bases between them. This CDR3 is CSARNIQWNTEAFF. In DNA, the CDR3 is TGCAGTGCTAGAAATATACAATGGAACACTGAAGCTTTCTTT.

This clonotype was observed at least ten times. The V and J genes are TRBV3-1 and TRBJ2-7; 8 bases align to TRBD1. This CDR3 comprises 15 residues. After removal of 1 base from V and 2 bases from J, the junction contained 4 bases not matched to a gene. The germline CDR1 and CDR2 sequences are LGHDT and YNNKEL (reference sequence). The CDR3 DNA reads TGTGCCAGCAGCCAAGGACAGGGGCTTACCTACGAGCAGTACTTC. It encodes CASSQGQGLTYEQYF.

In nucleotides, the CDR3 is TGTGCCAGCAGCAAAATCGGGTGGGTCTATAATTCACCCCTCCACTTT. This encodes CASSKIGWVYNSPLHF. The gene calls are TRBV12-3 or TRBV12-4 and TRBJ1-6; D gene uncertain. V shed 6 bases and J shed 3 bases, with 15 bases lying between them. The CDR3 has 16 residues.

At least ten counts were recorded for this clonotype. In nucleotides, the CDR3 is TGTGCCAGCAGTGAATTCGGACCGACGGGCAATCAGCCCCAGCATTTT. It yields the protein CASSEFGPTGNQPQHF. This chain joins TRBV2 and TRBJ1-5, with no clear D. The CDR3 contains 16 residues. Per germline, CDR1 SNHLY and CDR2 FYNNEI. Between the trimmed V and J ends, which lost 2 bases and 2 bases, there was a span of 13 bases.

The rearrangement uses TRBV6-5 and TRBJ1-2, with D unresolved. From germline, CDR1 is MNHEY and CDR2 SVGAGI. V was pared by 0 bases and J by 6 bases, with 11 bases between. The CDR3 is made up of 14 amino acids. The CDR3 region is CASSYSRAGDGYTF. CDR3 sequence (DNA): TGTGCCAGCAGTTACTCCCGGGCCGGAGATGGCTACACCTTC.

This clonotype was counted ten times or more. J is TRBJ1-2 and V is TRBV6-2 or TRBV6-3; possibly TRBD1 for D (5 bases). Trimming removed 6 bases from V and 5 bases from J, with 25 bases in between. The CDR3 has 17 amino acids. The germline V gene has CDR1 MNHEY and CDR2 SVGEGT. The CDR3 DNA sequence: TGTGCCAGCAGAGGGGAGTTTGGAATCCGGAGGTTGTATGGCTACACCTTC. This encodes CASRGEFGIRRLYGYTF.

This clonotype has only a few counts. The genes are TRBV24-1 and TRBJ2-1; TRBD2 matches 7 bases. The CDR3 totals 15 residues. Trimming took 0 bases from V and 2 from J; bases not matched to a gene: 0. In germline, CDR1 is KGHDR, CDR2 SFDVKD. In nucleotides, the CDR3 is TGTGCCACCAGTGATTTGGGGGGGGCCTACAATGAGCAGTTCTTC. Translating gives CATSDLGGAYNEQFF.

This clonotype has at least ten counts. The rearrangement links TRBV20-1 to TRBJ1-1, with D possibly matching TRBD1 (5 bases). The V gene lost 1 base and the J gene lost 1 base, with 10 bases spanning the gap. This CDR3 contains 14 residues. Per germline, CDR1 DFQATT and CDR2 SNEGSKA (reference sequence). CDR3 nucleotides: TGCAGTGCTAGAGCCCCGGGGGGGAACACTGAAGCTTTCTTT. Amino acids: CSARAPGGNTEAFF.

This clonotype was observed at least ten times. This chain uses TRBV20-1 with TRBJ1-2; D may be TRBD1 (6 bases). Germline V lookup: CDR1 DFQATT, CDR2 SNEGSKA (reference sequence). V was cut by 5 bases and J by 5 bases, with 18 bases left in between. The CDR3 spans 14 residues. CDR3 residues: CSALDAGGEYGYTF. CDR3 nucleotide sequence: TGCAGTGCTCTTGACGCGGGGGGCGAGTATGGCTACACCTTC.